One sample yielded the 3 T cell receptor beta chains listed below, sequenced in a study of regulatory and conventional T cells in RAG deficiency. This table comes from immunoSEQ multiplex PCR, and its TCRdb copy is limited to in-frame clones, with some not included. The data show around 33,000 clones, with more than 80% seen just once and 5.4% held by the top ten. In addition, the sample was reused for a study of regulatory T cells. That study reports: Primers: 52 TRBV forward and 13 TRBJ reverse.

Sequenced: CD8+ T cells sorted from blood. The origin of the receptors is a human donor in good health.

This clone showed up just once. The rearrangement links TRBV10-3 to TRBJ2-5; unclear D gene. The CDR3 spans 13 residues. The V gene lost 4 bases and the J gene lost 1 base, with 7 bases spanning the gap. CDR1 is ENHRY, CDR2 SYGVKD, per germline. The CDR3 loop is CAISGGSQETQYF. CDR3 sequence (DNA): TGTGCCATCAGTGGGGGATCCCAAGAGACCCAGTACTTC.

The chain employs TRBV7-8 and TRBJ1-5; D gene uncertain. This CDR3 has 14 amino acids. V lost 1 base, J lost 5 bases, and 9 bases lay in between. The germline gives CDR1 SGHVS, CDR2 FQNEAQ. CDR3 DNA sequence: TGTGCCAGCAGCTTAGATGGCGCATATCAGCCCCAGCATTTT. Its protein is CASSLDGAYQPQHF.

This chain links TRBV27 with TRBJ2-6; no clear D gene. Germline V gene lookup returns CDR1 MNHEY and CDR2 SMNVEV (reference sequence). The CDR3 contains 15 residues. Between the trimmed V and J ends, which lost 5 bases and 1 base, there was a span of 9 bases. The CDR3 sequence is CASSAFYSGANVLTF. CDR3 DNA sequence: TGTGCCAGCAGTGCATTTTATTCTGGGGCCAACGTCCTGACTTTC.